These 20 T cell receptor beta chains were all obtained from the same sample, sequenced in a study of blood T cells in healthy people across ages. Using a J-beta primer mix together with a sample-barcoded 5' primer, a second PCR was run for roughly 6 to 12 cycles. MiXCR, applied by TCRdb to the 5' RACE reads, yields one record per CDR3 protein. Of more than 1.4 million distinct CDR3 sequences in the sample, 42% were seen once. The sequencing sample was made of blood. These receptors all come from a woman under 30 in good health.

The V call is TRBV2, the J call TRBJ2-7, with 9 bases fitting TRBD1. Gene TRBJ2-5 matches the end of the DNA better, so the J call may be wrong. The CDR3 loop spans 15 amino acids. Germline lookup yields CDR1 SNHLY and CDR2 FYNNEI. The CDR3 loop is CASSNQGQGGETQYF. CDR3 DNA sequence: TGTGCCAGCAGCAACCAGGGACAGGGAGGGGAGACCCAGTACTTC.

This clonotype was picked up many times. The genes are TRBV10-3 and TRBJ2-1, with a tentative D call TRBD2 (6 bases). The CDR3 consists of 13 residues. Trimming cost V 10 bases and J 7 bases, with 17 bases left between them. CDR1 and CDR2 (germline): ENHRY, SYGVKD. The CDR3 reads CATTPMTSNEQFF. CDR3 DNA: TGTGCCACCACTCCTATGACTAGTAATGAGCAGTTCTTC.

CDR3 in amino acids: CASGGGGANVLTF. The CDR3 nucleotides read TGTGCCAGCGGGGGAGGTGGGGCCAACGTCCTGACTTTC. The V call is TRBV14, the J call TRBJ2-6, with TRBD2 as a possible D gene (6 bases). The CDR3 is 13 amino acids. Germline V CDR1 and CDR2: SGHDN, FVKESK. The germline V and J ends were trimmed by 8 bases and 3 bases, with 8 bases remaining between them.

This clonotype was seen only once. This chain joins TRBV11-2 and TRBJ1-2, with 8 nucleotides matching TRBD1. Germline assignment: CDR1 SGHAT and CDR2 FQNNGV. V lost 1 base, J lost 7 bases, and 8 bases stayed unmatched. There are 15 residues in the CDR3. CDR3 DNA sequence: TGTGCCAGCAGCTTAGGCTGGACAGGGCAGGGTGGCTACACCTTC. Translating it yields CASSLGWTGQGGYTF.

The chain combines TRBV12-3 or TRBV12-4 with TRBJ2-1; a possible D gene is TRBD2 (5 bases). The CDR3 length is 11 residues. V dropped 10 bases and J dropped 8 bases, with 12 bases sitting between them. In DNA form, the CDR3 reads TGTGCCATGGCCGCGGGCGATGAGCAGTTCTTC. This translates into CAMAAGDEQFF.

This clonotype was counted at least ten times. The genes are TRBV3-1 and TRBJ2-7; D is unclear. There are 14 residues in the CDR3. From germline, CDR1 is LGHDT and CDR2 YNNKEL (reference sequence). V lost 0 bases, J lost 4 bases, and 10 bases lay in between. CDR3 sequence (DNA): TGTGCCAGCAGCCAAGACTACAGCCTGTACGAGCAGTACTTC. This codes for CASSQDYSLYEQYF.

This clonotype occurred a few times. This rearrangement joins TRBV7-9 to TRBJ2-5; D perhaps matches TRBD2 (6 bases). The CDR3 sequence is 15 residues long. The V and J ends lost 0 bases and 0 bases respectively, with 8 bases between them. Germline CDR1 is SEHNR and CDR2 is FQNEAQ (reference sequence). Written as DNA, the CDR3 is TGTGCCAGCAGCTTAGCGGTAGCGGACCAAGAGACCCAGTACTTC. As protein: CASSLAVADQETQYF.

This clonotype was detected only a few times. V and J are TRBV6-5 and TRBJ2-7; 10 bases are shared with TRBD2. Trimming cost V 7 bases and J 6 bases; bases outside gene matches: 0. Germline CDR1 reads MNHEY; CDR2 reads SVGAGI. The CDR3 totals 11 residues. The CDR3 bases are TGTGCCAGCAAGCGGGAGGGCGAGCAGTACTTC. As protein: CASKREGEQYF.

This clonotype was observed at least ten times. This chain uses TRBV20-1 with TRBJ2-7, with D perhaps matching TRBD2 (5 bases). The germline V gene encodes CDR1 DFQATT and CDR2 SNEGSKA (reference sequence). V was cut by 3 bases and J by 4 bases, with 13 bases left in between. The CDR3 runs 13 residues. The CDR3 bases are TGCAGTGCTAGGACCCGGGAAAAATACGAGCAGTACTTC. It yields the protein CSARTREKYEQYF.

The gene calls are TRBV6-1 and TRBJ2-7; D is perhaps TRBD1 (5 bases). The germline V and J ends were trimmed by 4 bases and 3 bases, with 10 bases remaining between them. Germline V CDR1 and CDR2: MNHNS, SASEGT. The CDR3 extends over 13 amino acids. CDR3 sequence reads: CASSVGRVYEQYF. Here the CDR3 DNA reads TGTGCCAGCAGTGTTGGCAGGGTCTACGAGCAGTACTTC.

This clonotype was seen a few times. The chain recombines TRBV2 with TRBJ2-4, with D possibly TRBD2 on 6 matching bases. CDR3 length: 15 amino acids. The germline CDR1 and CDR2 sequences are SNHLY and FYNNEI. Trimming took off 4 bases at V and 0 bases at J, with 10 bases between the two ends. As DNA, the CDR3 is TGTGCCAGCAGTGTGGGGCGGGGAGCCAAAAACATTCAGTACTTC. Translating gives CASSVGRGAKNIQYF.

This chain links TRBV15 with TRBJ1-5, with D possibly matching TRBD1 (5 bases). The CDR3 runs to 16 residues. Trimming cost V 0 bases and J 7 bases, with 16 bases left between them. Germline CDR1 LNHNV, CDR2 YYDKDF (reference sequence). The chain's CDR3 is CATSRDGAGISQPQHF. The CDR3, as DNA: TGTGCCACCAGCAGAGATGGGGCAGGGATTAGCCAGCCCCAGCATTTT.

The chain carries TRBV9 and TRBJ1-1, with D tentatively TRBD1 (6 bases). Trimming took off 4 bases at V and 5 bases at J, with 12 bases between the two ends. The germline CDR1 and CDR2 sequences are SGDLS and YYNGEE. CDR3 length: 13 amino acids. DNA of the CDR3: TGTGCCAGCAGCCCCGAGGGGGAAACTGAAGCTTTCTTT. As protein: CASSPEGETEAFF.

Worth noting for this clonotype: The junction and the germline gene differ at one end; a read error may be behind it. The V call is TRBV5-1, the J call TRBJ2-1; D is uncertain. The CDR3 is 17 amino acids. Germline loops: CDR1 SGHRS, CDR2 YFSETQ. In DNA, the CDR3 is TGCGCCAGCGGCTTGGGCCCCGGTGGCGGCTCCTACAATGAGCAGTTCTTC. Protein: CASGLGPGGGSYNEQFF.

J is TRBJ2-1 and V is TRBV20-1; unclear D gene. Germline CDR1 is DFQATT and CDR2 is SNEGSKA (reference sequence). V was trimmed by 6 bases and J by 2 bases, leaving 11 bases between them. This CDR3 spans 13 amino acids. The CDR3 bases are TGCAGTGCCCACACCTCCGCCTACAATGAGCAGTTCTTC. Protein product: CSAHTSAYNEQFF.

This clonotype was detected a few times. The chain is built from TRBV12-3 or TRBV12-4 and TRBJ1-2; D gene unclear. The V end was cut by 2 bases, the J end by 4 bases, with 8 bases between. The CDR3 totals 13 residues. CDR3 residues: CASSLSAGYGYTF. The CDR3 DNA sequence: TGTGCCAGCAGTTTATCGGCCGGCTATGGCTACACCTTC.

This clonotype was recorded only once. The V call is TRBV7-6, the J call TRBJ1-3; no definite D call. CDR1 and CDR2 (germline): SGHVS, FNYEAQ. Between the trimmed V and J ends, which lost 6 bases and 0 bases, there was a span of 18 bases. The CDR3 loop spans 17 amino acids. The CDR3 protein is CASSPQNYWSSGNTIYF. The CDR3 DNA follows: TGTGCCAGCAGTCCCCAAAACTATTGGAGCTCTGGAAACACCATATATTTT.

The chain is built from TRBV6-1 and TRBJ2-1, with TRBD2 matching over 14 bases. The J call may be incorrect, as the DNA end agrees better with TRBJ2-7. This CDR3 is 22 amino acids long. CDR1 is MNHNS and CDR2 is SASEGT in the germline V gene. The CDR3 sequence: CASSRRPRTSGRPDSRYNEQYF. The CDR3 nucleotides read TGTGCCAGCAGTAGAAGACCCCGGACTAGCGGGAGGCCCGACTCACGCTACAATGAGCAGTACTTC.

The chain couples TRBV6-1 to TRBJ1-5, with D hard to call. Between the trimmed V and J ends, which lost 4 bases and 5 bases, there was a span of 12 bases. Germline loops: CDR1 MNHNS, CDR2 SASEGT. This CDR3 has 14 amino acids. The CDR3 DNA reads TGTGCCAGCAGTGCATCGACGGGTTATCAGCCCCAGCATTTT. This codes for CASSASTGYQPQHF.

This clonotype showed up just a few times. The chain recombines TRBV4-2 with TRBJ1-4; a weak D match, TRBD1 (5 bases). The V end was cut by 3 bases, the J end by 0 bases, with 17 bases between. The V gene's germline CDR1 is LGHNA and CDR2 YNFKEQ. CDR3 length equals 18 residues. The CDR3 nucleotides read TGTGCCAGCAGCCAGGGACTCCAGAACCTTGCAACTAATGAAAAACTGTTTTTT. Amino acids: CASSQGLQNLATNEKLFF.